Given below is one TCR beta chain in context. These data come from a study of Ad26.COV2.S vaccination and SARS-CoV-2 variants. Whole-study context: Ad26.COV2.S given intramuscularly, once or twice 56 days apart.

The repertoire was sequenced with immunoSEQ multiplex PCR; TCRdb's copy has only in-frame clones and lacks some. This table holds about 330,000 clones, roughly 88% found once. V lost 5 bases and J lost 6; bases outside the gene matches: 8. The CDR3 is 14 residues long. Germline CDR1 PRHDT, CDR2 FYEKMQ (reference sequence). As to treatment: 15 to 20 received Ad26.COV2.S at low or high dose, single or two shots; several received placebo; per-sample allocation not given. The samples were gathered on day 63 after the first injection of vaccine or placebo. In Boston, the donor was an adult between 18-55 years of age.

This material consisted of peripheral blood, taken in a trial of Ad26.COV2.S vaccine versus placebo. The sequence derives from a person aged 18-60 years who received the Ad26.COV2.S COVID-19 vaccine or a placebo. The genes are TRBV13 and TRBJ1-2; 8 bases match TRBD1. CDR3 sequence: CASSPWTGSNGYTF. The CDR3 coding sequence is TGTGCCAGCAGCCCATGGACAGGGAGTAATGGCTACACCTTC.